These 3 T cell receptor beta chains were all obtained from the same sample, sequenced in a study of T cell clonality in common variable immunodeficiency. Sequencing used immunoSEQ multiplex PCR; TCRdb keeps in-frame clones, though not all of them. Reported are tens of thousands of clones, none seen only once; the ten largest carry approximately 0.8%. Input material: peripheral blood mononuclear cells. These receptors were collected from a person between 18 and 75 years old in good health.

This clone has ten or more counts. The CDR3 end is not reached by the read, which stops 3 residues before it; the germline J gene fills it in. The sample holds other DNA sequences that translate to the same CDR3. The gene calls are TRBV7-2 and TRBJ2-7; no firm D call. The CDR3 runs to 14 residues. V lost 4 bases and J lost 2, with 12 bases in between. The V gene's germline CDR1 is SGHTA and CDR2 FQGNSA. The CDR3 is CASSSPIRAYEQYF. CDR3 DNA, as far as it was read: TGTGCCAGCAGCTCCCCCATCCGGGCCTACGAG.

This clone has ten or more counts. The read terminates 3 residues ahead of where the CDR3 ends, so the germline J gene completes it. V and J are TRBV12-3 or TRBV12-4 and TRBJ2-1; the match to TRBD2 covers 14 bases. After removal of 6 bases from V and 9 bases from J, the junction contained 7 bases not matched to a gene. This CDR3 comprises 15 residues. CDR3 DNA, as far as it was read: TGTGCCAGCAGAGCCGGGACTAGCGGGAGTTTTGAG. Translation: CASRAGTSGSFE. From start to end, the CDR3 is CASRAGTSGSFEQFF.

At least ten counts were recorded for this clone. The read terminates 3 residues ahead of where the CDR3 ends, so the germline J gene completes it. This chain joins TRBV5-8 and TRBJ2-7; maybe TRBD1 (5 bases). V lost 1 base, J lost 4 bases, and 9 bases lay in between. The germline V gene encodes CDR1 SGHTS and CDR2 YDEGEE. CDR3 length: 13 residues. This CDR3 is CASSLSQGYEQYF. The CDR3 DNA, read in part, is TGTGCCAGCAGCTTGAGCCAGGGTTACGAG.